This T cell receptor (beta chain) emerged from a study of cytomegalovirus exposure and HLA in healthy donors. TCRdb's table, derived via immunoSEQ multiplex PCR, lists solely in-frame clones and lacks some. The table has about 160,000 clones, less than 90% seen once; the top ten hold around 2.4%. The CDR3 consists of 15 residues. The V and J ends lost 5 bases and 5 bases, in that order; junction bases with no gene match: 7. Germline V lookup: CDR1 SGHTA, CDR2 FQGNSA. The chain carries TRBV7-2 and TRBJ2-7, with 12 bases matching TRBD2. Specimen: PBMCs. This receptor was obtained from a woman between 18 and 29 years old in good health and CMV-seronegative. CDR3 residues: CASSIRTSGKDEQYF. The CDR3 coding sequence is TGTGCCAGCAGCATACGGACTAGCGGGAAGGACGAGCAGTACTTC.